The rows below give T cell receptor beta chains drawn from one sample of a study of control samples from healthy donors and cancer patients. Generated by immunoSEQ multiplex PCR, the TCRdb table keeps only in-frame clones and is missing some. Of approximately 83,000 clones in the sample, 93% were seen once. The sample consisted of blood. The receptors were sampled from a woman aged 25 to 39 in good health. Both conserved end residues are part of each CDR3. The D gene is left open where the match is weak. Size tells how often a clone was seen (once, few, many) or the class of an expanded clone, and some rows leave it out.

j_call d_call v_call clone_size cdr3_aa cdr3_nt
TRBJ1-2 . TRBV19 . CASSISHTNYGYTF TGTGCCAGTAGTATATCACACACTAACTATGGCTACACCTTC
TRBJ1-1 . TRBV18 once CASSPVDTEAFF TGTGCCAGCTCACCAGTAGACACTGAAGCTTTCTTT
TRBJ2-5 . TRBV7-2 . CASSLVGLPEGQETQYF TGTGCCAGCAGCTTAGTGGGGCTACCCGAGGGACAAGAGACCCAGTACTTC
TRBJ1-2 TRBD1 TRBV2 . CASTSGGTNYGYTF TGTGCCAGCACCTCAGGGGGCACTAACTATGGCTACACCTTC
TRBJ2-1 . TRBV11-2 . CASRSGTTPFF TGTGCCAGCAGATCCGGGACCACCCCTTTCTTC
TRBJ2-7 . TRBV6-2/TRBV6-3 . CASSLDFDTYEQYF TGTGCCAGCAGTTTGGACTTCGATACCTACGAGCAGTACTTC
TRBJ1-5 . TRBV5-6 . CASSLGGDSNQPQHF TGTGCCAGCAGCTTGGGAGGGGATAGCAATCAGCCCCAGCATTTT
TRBJ2-2 . TRBV2 . CASSGDTGELFF TGTGCCAGCAGTGGGGACACCGGGGAGCTGTTTTTT
TRBJ1-4 TRBD1 TRBV7-9 . CASSLRDRGGEKLFF TGTGCCAGCAGCTTGAGGGACAGGGGGGGTGAAAAACTGTTTTTT
TRBJ1-2 . TRBV3-1/TRBV3-2 . CASSQEGTGQTNGYTF TGTGCCAGCAGCCAAGAAGGTACCGGACAGACAAATGGCTACACCTTC
TRBJ2-7 TRBD1 TRBV27 once CASSPTTGGAWRAHYEQYF TGTGCCAGCAGTCCGACCACAGGGGGCGCATGGCGGGCTCACTACGAGCAGTACTTC
TRBJ2-2 . TRBV6-5 . CASTGGVGTGELFF TGTGCCAGCACGGGCGGAGTGGGTACCGGGGAGCTGTTTTTT
TRBJ2-5 . TRBV2 once CASRGSGGQETQYF TGTGCCAGCAGGGGGTCTGGCGGCCAAGAGACCCAGTACTTC
TRBJ1-1 . TRBV6-4 . CASSVRENTEAFF TGTGCCAGCAGTGTTAGGGAAAACACTGAAGCTTTCTTT
TRBJ2-1 TRBD2 TRBV29-1 . CSALGREQFF TGCAGCGCCCTCGGGAGGGAGCAGTTCTTC
TRBJ1-1 TRBD1 TRBV7-8 . CASSHSRTGWVGTEAFF TGTGCCAGCAGCCACAGCCGGACAGGGTGGGTGGGCACTGAAGCTTTCTTT
TRBJ2-5 . TRBV29-1 . CSVVRGSGPQYF TGCAGCGTTGTCCGAGGGTCAGGGCCCCAGTACTTC
TRBJ1-1 TRBD1 TRBV19 medium-sized CASFPGTGILITEAFF TGTGCCAGCTTCCCCGGGACAGGGATTTTGATCACTGAAGCTTTCTTT
TRBJ1-2 . TRBV10-3 . CAISEWDRTNYGYTF TGTGCCATCAGTGAGTGGGACCGGACTAACTATGGCTACACCTTC
TRBJ2-3 TRBD1 TRBV7-9 . CASSLVHRGPHADTQYF TGTGCCAGCAGCTTAGTTCATAGGGGGCCTCACGCAGATACGCAGTATTTT
TRBJ1-5 . TRBV6-5 . CASFTGWGSNQPQHF TGTGCCAGTTTTACAGGGTGGGGGAGCAATCAGCCCCAGCATTTT
TRBJ1-2 . TRBV24-1 once CATSGQGTNYGYTF TGTGCCACCAGTGGGCAGGGAACTAACTATGGCTACACCTTC
TRBJ1-1 TRBD1 TRBV7-9 . CASSSRGTAYTEAFF TGTGCCAGCAGCTCTAGGGGGACAGCTTACACTGAAGCTTTCTTT
TRBJ1-1 . TRBV10-2 . CASRYGVNTEAFF TGCGCCAGCAGGTACGGAGTGAACACTGAAGCTTTCTTT
TRBJ1-2 . TRBV5-6 . CASSLVVSGRRGGYTF TGTGCCAGCAGCTTGGTAGTGTCAGGGCGGAGAGGTGGCTACACCTTC
TRBJ2-2 TRBD1 TRBV5-8 . CASRGTALSANTGELFF TGTGCCAGTCGAGGGACAGCCCTATCCGCGAACACCGGGGAGCTGTTTTTT
TRBJ2-7 . TRBV28 . CASSGPPRSYEQYF TGTGCCAGCAGCGGGCCCCCAAGGTCCTACGAGCAGTACTTC
TRBJ2-1 . TRBV7-2 . CASSLARGNEQFF TGTGCCAGCAGCTTAGCGCGTGGTAATGAGCAGTTCTTC
TRBJ2-1 TRBD2 TRBV4-2 . CASSQEGLAALGNEQFF TGTGCCAGCAGCCAAGAGGGACTAGCGGCCCTGGGGAATGAGCAGTTCTTC
TRBJ1-5 . TRBV28 . CASSLGGGDSNQPQHF TGTGCCAGCAGTTTAGGGGGAGGGGATAGCAATCAGCCCCAGCATTTT
TRBJ2-7 TRBD2 TRBV19 . CASSIVTTSGSYEQYF TGTGCCAGTAGTATAGTAACGACTAGCGGGTCTTACGAGCAGTACTTC
TRBJ1-6 TRBD1 TRBV5-4 . CASSGGQGLGSPLHF TGTGCCAGCAGCGGGGGACAGGGGTTAGGTTCACCCCTCCACTTT
TRBJ1-2 . TRBV28 . CASTSGGFSLDGYTF TGTGCCAGCACCTCGGGAGGGTTTAGTCTAGATGGCTACACCTTC
TRBJ2-5 . TRBV10-1 . CASRERTYQETQYF TGCGCCAGCAGGGAGAGGACATACCAAGAGACCCAGTACTTC
TRBJ2-7 TRBD1 TRBV18 . CASSPPGQARYEQYF TGTGCCAGCTCACCACCGGGACAGGCGCGCTACGAGCAGTACTTC
TRBJ2-1 TRBD2 TRBV5-1 . CASSFTSLAGYNEQFF TGCGCCAGCAGCTTCACTAGCCTAGCGGGCTACAATGAGCAGTTCTTC
TRBJ2-7 . TRBV25-1 . CASSSRQRTYEQYF TGTGCCAGCAGTAGCAGACAGAGAACCTACGAGCAGTACTTC
TRBJ2-7 TRBD1 TRBV27 . CASRPGQGASYEQYF TGTGCCAGCAGACCGGGACAGGGGGCTTCCTACGAGCAGTACTTC
TRBJ1-3 . TRBV5-1 . CASSGDGVGNTIYF TGCGCCAGCAGCGGAGACGGGGTTGGAAACACCATATATTTT
TRBJ1-2 . TRBV7-2 . CASSFLSEGDYGYTF TGTGCCAGCAGCTTTTTAAGCGAGGGAGACTATGGCTACACCTTC
TRBJ2-3 . TRBV20-1 . CSAPTHHTQYF TGCAGTGCTCCGACCCATCATACGCAGTATTTT
TRBJ2-7 TRBD2 TRBV4-1 . CASSQEPRDPTSGGLPKYF TGCGCCAGCAGCCAAGAACCACGCGACCCAACTAGCGGGGGGCTCCCGAAGTACTTC
TRBJ2-7 . TRBV18 . CASSPLSTAEQYF TGTGCCAGCTCACCACTTTCGACGGCCGAGCAGTACTTC
TRBJ1-1 . TRBV10-2 . CASSEGVNTEAFF TGCGCCAGCAGTGAGGGGGTGAACACTGAAGCTTTCTTT
TRBJ2-1 . TRBV5-1 . CASSLWDPSYNEQFF TGCGCCAGCAGCTTGTGGGACCCCTCCTACAATGAGCAGTTCTTC
TRBJ1-5 . TRBV2 . CASNLDTRNQPQHF TGTGCCAGCAATTTAGACACTCGTAATCAGCCCCAGCATTTT
TRBJ1-2 . TRBV30 once CAWSVLPGPAAGYTF TGTGCCTGGAGTGTACTCCCCGGCCCCGCGGCTGGCTACACCTTC
TRBJ1-2 . TRBV6-5 . CASSPRVGANGYTF TGTGCCAGCAGTCCACGCGTGGGGGCCAATGGCTACACCTTC
TRBJ1-1 TRBD1 TRBV28 . CASANRGGNTEAFF TGTGCCAGCGCGAACAGGGGGGGGAACACTGAAGCTTTCTTT
TRBJ1-2 TRBD1 TRBV6-5 . CASRQTGVNYGYTF TGTGCCAGCAGACAGACAGGGGTTAACTATGGCTACACCTTC
TRBJ1-2 . TRBV30 . CAWADEETHGYTF TGTGCCTGGGCGGACGAGGAGACCCATGGCTACACCTTC
TRBJ2-1 . TRBV5-5 . CASSFAHARNEQFF TGTGCCAGCAGCTTCGCTCATGCACGGAATGAGCAGTTCTTC